This entry describes one T cell receptor (beta chain). The antigen is undetermined. The data were taken from a study of vaccination effects on CD4 cells after COVID-19. Points from the study as a whole: At late timepoints after vaccination, vaccine- and infection-induced clones shrank markedly.

Germline CDR1 is MNHNS and CDR2 is SASEGT. The CDR3 contains 15 residues. V was shortened by 3 bases and J by 4 bases, with 13 bases between the two germline ends. The assay was immunoSEQ multiplex PCR, and TCRdb's table has in-frame clones only and misses some. Of 45,000 to 60,000 clones in the sample, around 70% were seen once. Culture proceeded for nine to eleven days, and CD4+ T cells were then isolated. Participants completed two doses of the BNT162b2 or mRNA-1273 vaccine. Vaccine recipients, nucleocapsid antibody negative, had no prior SARS-CoV-2 infection. Half-medium exchanges with IL-2 medium took place on days 3 and 7.

The chain has TRBV6-1 and TRBJ2-1, with a tentative D call TRBD2 (5 bases). The TCR sequence derives from a human donor who received a COVID-19 vaccine. Sequencing used CD4+ T cells from PBMCs cultured without peptide, obtained after COVID-19 vaccination. The CDR3 here is CASSETRVVYNEQFF. CDR3 in DNA: TGTGCCAGCAGTGAGACGAGGGTAGTTTACAATGAGCAGTTCTTC.